This is a list of T cell receptor beta chains from one sample in a study of blood T cell repertoires in COVID-19. The protocol was immunoSEQ multiplex PCR, while the TCRdb copy is restricted to in-frame clones and leaves out a portion. The table includes roughly 69,000 clones, under 85% detected once. Sequenced material: peripheral blood. The receptors were sampled from a woman in her 50s with acute or convalescent COVID-19. Each CDR3 is given with its conserved first and last residue. A D gene is named only where the DNA matches it firmly. Not every row has a clone size; where given, it reads once, few, many or a size class.

TRBJ1-4 | - | few | TRBV30 | CAWSPGGATNEKLFF | TGTGCCTGGTCCCCCGGGGGGGCAACTAATGAAAAACTGTTTTTT
TRBJ2-5 | TRBD2 | - | TRBV6-2/TRBV6-3 | CASSFGLAGGGQETQYF | TGTGCCAGCAGTTTCGGACTAGCGGGAGGAGGCCAAGAGACCCAGTACTTC
TRBJ1-2 | - | - | TRBV7-2 | CASSLITEANYGYTF | TGTGCCAGCAGCTTAATAACAGAAGCTAACTATGGCTACACCTTC
TRBJ2-1 | TRBD2 | once | TRBV14 | CASSQDTGGEQFF | TGTGCCAGCAGCCAAGATACGGGGGGTGAGCAGTTCTTC
TRBJ2-3 | TRBD2 | - | TRBV5-6 | CASSLQGGLAGVGDTQYF | TGTGCCAGCAGCCTCCAAGGAGGACTAGCGGGAGTGGGAGATACGCAGTATTTT
TRBJ2-3 | - | - | TRBV6-1 | CASSDLRGGITTDTQYF | TGTGCCAGCAGTGACCTGAGGGGCGGGATCACTACAGATACGCAGTATTTT
TRBJ1-5 | - | - | TRBV4-1 | CASSQVMGPQPQHF | TGCGCCAGCAGCCAAGTTATGGGGCCCCAGCCCCAGCATTTT
TRBJ2-7 | TRBD2 | - | TRBV11-1 | CASSLGGLAAYEQYF | TGTGCCAGCAGCTTGGGTGGGCTAGCGGCCTACGAGCAGTACTTC
TRBJ1-2 | - | - | TRBV6-1 | CASSESRRSNYGYTF | TGTGCCAGCAGTGAAAGCAGGCGTTCTAACTATGGCTACACCTTC
TRBJ2-7 | TRBD2 | - | TRBV7-9 | CASSPLGGYEQYF | TGTGCCAGCAGCCCTCTGGGGGGGTACGAGCAGTACTTC
TRBJ2-2 | - | - | TRBV7-9 | CASSFSRGGELFF | TGTGCCAGCAGCTTCTCTCGGGGCGGGGAGCTGTTTTTT
TRBJ1-1 | - | - | TRBV4-3 | CASSQDRQVQTEAFF | TGCGCCAGCAGCCAAGATCGGCAGGTCCAAACTGAAGCTTTCTTT
TRBJ2-2 | - | few | TRBV11-1 | CASSLVAANTGELFF | TGTGCCAGCAGCTTAGTAGCGGCGAACACCGGGGAGCTGTTTTTT
TRBJ2-3 | TRBD1 | - | TRBV28 | CASSVLGTGLTDTQYF | TGTGCCAGCAGCGTCCTGGGGACAGGGTTAACGGATACGCAGTATTTT
TRBJ2-3 | - | - | TRBV5-1 | CASSQGVSLGTDTQYF | TGCGCCAGCAGCCAAGGGGTTAGTCTGGGCACAGATACGCAGTATTTT
TRBJ2-3 | TRBD2 | - | TRBV11-2 | CASSSILGSGGDSTDTQYF | TGTGCCAGCAGCTCCATCTTGGGGAGCGGGGGGGATAGCACAGATACGCAGTATTTT
TRBJ1-2 | - | - | TRBV20-1 | CSADSFYGYTF | TGCAGTGCTGACAGTTTCTATGGCTACACCTTC
TRBJ1-5 | - | - | TRBV6-1 | CASSESWTASNQPQHF | TGTGCCAGCAGTGAATCTTGGACAGCTAGCAATCAGCCCCAGCATTTT
TRBJ1-4 | - | - | TRBV7-9 | CATCGGRSSRSDCEKLFF | TGTGCCACGTGTGGGGGCAGGTCCTCCCGGAGCGATTGTGAAAAACTGTTTTTT
TRBJ1-1 | - | - | TRBV28 | CASSFYSTEAFF | TGTGCCAGCAGTTTCTATTCGACTGAAGCTTTCTTT
TRBJ1-2 | TRBD1 | once | TRBV5-4 | CASSEVGGQGYGYTF | TGTGCCAGCAGCGAGGTCGGTGGACAGGGCTATGGCTACACCTTC
TRBJ2-7 | - | - | TRBV14 | CASSQGGQTIDEQYF | TGTGCCAGCAGCCAAGGCGGCCAGACTATCGACGAGCAGTACTTC
TRBJ2-3 | TRBD2 | - | TRBV7-3 | CASSPGGIPDTQYF | TGTGCCAGCAGTCCGGGGGGGATCCCAGATACGCAGTATTTT
TRBJ2-2 | TRBD2 | - | TRBV10-1 | CASREGGLAGLSAGELFF | TGCGCCAGCAGAGAGGGGGGACTAGCGGGATTGTCTGCCGGGGAGCTGTTTTTT
TRBJ2-3 | - | - | TRBV23-1 | CASSQLASGDTQYF | TGCGCCAGCAGTCAGTTGGCATCGGGAGATACGCAGTATTTT
TRBJ1-1 | TRBD1 | - | TRBV19 | CASSATGGRTEAFF | TGTGCCAGTAGCGCGACAGGGGGGCGTACTGAAGCTTTCTTT
TRBJ2-6 | TRBD2 | few | TRBV28 | CASRYNRGGWKSSGANVLTF | TGTGCCAGCAGATATAACCGGGGAGGGTGGAAAAGCTCTGGGGCCAACGTCCTGACTTTC
TRBJ2-1 | - | - | TRBV29-1 | CSVELGSWDEQFF | TGCAGCGTTGAACTAGGATCATGGGATGAGCAGTTCTTC
TRBJ2-3 | TRBD2 | - | TRBV11-2 | CASSAVGGGGTDTQYF | TGTGCCAGCAGCGCGGTCGGGGGAGGGGGCACAGATACGCAGTATTTT
TRBJ1-3 | - | few | TRBV7-2 | CASSFTGGTGNTIYF | TGTGCCAGCAGCTTCACAGGTGGTACTGGAAACACCATATATTTT
TRBJ2-5 | TRBD2 | - | TRBV10-2 | CASSESASGRQTQYF | TGCGCCAGCAGTGAGTCGGCTAGCGGGAGGCAGACCCAGTACTTC
TRBJ2-5 | - | - | TRBV18 | CASSPAGRETQYF | TGTGCCAGCTCACCAGCAGGGCGGGAGACCCAGTACTTC
TRBJ2-3 | TRBD2 | - | TRBV7-8 | CASSLLAGGADTQYF | TGTGCCAGCAGCTTGCTAGCGGGAGGGGCAGATACGCAGTATTTT
TRBJ1-2 | TRBD1 | - | TRBV7-3 | CASSPSTGGIYGYTF | TGTGCCAGCAGCCCCTCGACAGGGGGGATCTATGGCTACACCTTC
TRBJ1-6 | - | - | TRBV15 | CATSKKVGGNSPLHF | TGTGCCACCAGTAAAAAAGTCGGAGGAAATTCACCCCTTCACTTT
TRBJ1-4 | - | once | TRBV7-6 | CASSFGVRQVGEKLFF | TGTGCCAGCAGCTTCGGGGTAAGACAGGTTGGAGAAAAACTGTTTTTT
TRBJ2-7 | TRBD2 | - | TRBV19 | CASKRTSGSYEQYF | TGTGCCAGTAAGAGGACTAGCGGTTCCTACGAGCAGTACTTC
TRBJ1-1 | - | - | TRBV7-9 | CASSPGAYMNTEAFF | TGTGCCAGCAGCCCTGGGGCCTACATGAACACTGAAGCTTTCTTT
TRBJ2-5 | TRBD1 | - | TRBV5-1 | CASSFAGTGYETQYF | TGCGCCAGCAGCTTTGCAGGGACAGGGTACGAGACCCAGTACTTC
TRBJ2-7 | - | - | TRBV27 | CASSRGGYDEQYF | TGTGCCAGCAGTCGAGGAGGGTATGACGAGCAGTACTTC
TRBJ2-3 | TRBD2 | - | TRBV5-8 | CASSLMMTSGRYTDTQYF | TGTGCCAGCAGCTTGATGATGACTAGCGGGAGATACACAGATACGCAGTATTTT
TRBJ2-5 | TRBD2 | - | TRBV6-6 | CASSQLPGLAVQETQYF | TGTGCCAGCAGTCAGCTCCCGGGACTAGCGGTTCAAGAGACCCAGTACTTC
TRBJ2-7 | TRBD1 | few | TRBV29-1 | CSVISGTGSSYEQYF | TGCAGCGTCATCTCCGGGACAGGGTCGAGCTACGAGCAGTACTTC
TRBJ2-3 | TRBD2 | - | TRBV19 | CASSIPRTSGGPDTDTQYF | TGTGCCAGTAGTATACCCCGGACTAGCGGGGGGCCCGACACAGATACGCAGTATTTT
TRBJ2-1 | TRBD2 | once | TRBV11-2 | CASRPTSGNYNEQFF | TGTGCCAGCAGACCTACTAGCGGGAACTACAATGAGCAGTTCTTC
TRBJ1-2 | - | few | TRBV6-4 | CASSDSEGTVSGYTF | TGTGCCAGCAGTGACTCGGAGGGGACCGTGAGTGGCTACACCTTC
TRBJ2-3 | TRBD2 | - | TRBV18 | CASSPRGLATDTQYF | TGTGCCAGCTCACCAAGGGGACTAGCAACAGATACGCAGTATTTT
TRBJ2-1 | TRBD2 | - | TRBV7-8 | CASSLRYGGEQFF | TGTGCCAGCAGCCTAAGGTACGGGGGGGAGCAGTTCTTC
TRBJ1-1 | TRBD1 | - | TRBV30 | CAWRTGNTEAFF | TGTGCCTGGCGGACAGGGAACACTGAAGCTTTCTTT
TRBJ1-4 | - | - | TRBV6-5 | CASSYGFGATNEKLFF | TGTGCCAGCAGTTATGGGTTCGGAGCAACTAATGAAAAACTGTTTTTT
TRBJ1-1 | TRBD1 | - | TRBV7-9 | CATVGQGVNTEAFF | TGTGCCACAGTTGGACAGGGGGTAAACACTGAAGCTTTCTTT
TRBJ2-7 | - | - | TRBV6-5 | CASTPHLGQREQYF | TGTGCCAGCACCCCACATTTGGGGCAACGCGAGCAGTACTTC
TRBJ1-1 | - | once | TRBV6-5 | CASSYMEISTEAFF | TGTGCCAGCAGTTACATGGAGATTTCCACTGAAGCTTTCTTT